The rows below give T cell receptor beta chains drawn from one sample of a study of Ad26.COV2.S vaccination and SARS-CoV-2 variants. Repertoires were generated with immunoSEQ multiplex PCR, while TCRdb's copy carries only in-frame clones and drops some. The table lists roughly 400,000 clones, 92% of them singletons. Material: peripheral blood, obtained in a trial of Ad26.COV2.S vaccine versus placebo. These receptors were taken from a person between 18 and 65 years old who received the Ad26.COV2.S COVID-19 vaccine or a placebo. The CDR3 runs from the conserved cysteine through the conserved F or W. A D gene is named only where the DNA matches it firmly. Clone sizes are given selectively: once, few, many, or a class where the clone is expanded.

clone_size cdr3_length j_call v_call d_call cdr3_nt cdr3_aa
- 15 TRBJ2-2 TRBV18 TRBD1 TGTGCCAGCTCATCCGGGACAGGGGCGGCCGGGGAGCTGTTTTTT CASSSGTGAAGELFF
- 15 TRBJ2-7 TRBV19 - TGTGCCAGTAGTATAACGGGGCAAGTTCAGAACGAGCAGTACTTC CASSITGQVQNEQYF
- 17 TRBJ1-2 TRBV19 TRBD1 TGTGCCAGCAGTACGGTTAGGGTACAGGGGAAAATGGATGGCTACACCTTC CASSTVRVQGKMDGYTF
few 16 TRBJ1-5 TRBV4-1 TRBD1 TGCGCCAGCAGCCAAGTAGGACGGACAGGGGGTCAGCCCCAGCATTTT CASSQVGRTGGQPQHF
- 15 TRBJ1-4 TRBV15 - TGTGCCACCAGCAGTGACAGAGCAACTAATGAAAAACTGTTTTTT CATSSDRATNEKLFF
- 15 TRBJ1-3 TRBV18 - TGTGCCAGCTCACCGGGGCTTACTTCTGGAAACACCATATATTTT CASSPGLTSGNTIYF
- 15 TRBJ2-7 TRBV19 - TGTGCCAGTAGTATTGGTCAGGGTCTCTCCTACGAGCAGTACTTC CASSIGQGLSYEQYF
- 13 TRBJ1-2 TRBV6-2/TRBV6-3 - TGTGCCAGCAGTTACTCGAAACGGGATGGCTACACCTTC CASSYSKRDGYTF
- 14 TRBJ1-4 TRBV3-1/TRBV3-2 TRBD1 TGTGCCAGCAGGAGGGACAGGGGTAATGAAAAACTGTTTTTT CASRRDRGNEKLFF
once 11 TRBJ1-1 TRBV19 - TGTGCCAGTAGTATAGGGGTTGAAGCTTTCTTT CASSIGVEAFF
- 16 TRBJ1-2 TRBV5-1 - TGCGCCAGCAGCTTGCAGCAGGGGTCGGTGCCCTATGGCTACACCTTC CASSLQQGSVPYGYTF
- 12 TRBJ2-1 TRBV12-3/TRBV12-4 - TGTGCCAGCCGGGACACATACAATGAGCAGTTCTTC CASRDTYNEQFF
- 17 TRBJ2-4 TRBV4-3 - TGCGCCAGCAGCCAACACCGGGACTCGCTAGCCAAAAACATTCAGTACTTC CASSQHRDSLAKNIQYF
- 16 TRBJ1-2 TRBV4-3 - TGCGCCAGCAGCCAGTTAGGGGCAGCTGCTAACTATGGCTACACCTTC CASSQLGAAANYGYTF
- 19 TRBJ2-2 TRBV9 - TGTGCCAGCAGCGTAAAGTTCGCCCGTGGATATGAGAACACCGGGGAGCTGTTTTTT CASSVKFARGYENTGELFF
- 16 TRBJ2-3 TRBV10-3 TRBD1 TGTGCCATCAGTGAGCCCGGGACAGGGGCCGCAGATACGCAGTATTTT CAISEPGTGAADTQYF
- 16 TRBJ2-5 TRBV15 - TGTGCCACCAATAGGCCTAGCGGGCCACAGGGGGGGACCCAGTACTTC CATNRPSGPQGGTQYF
- 15 TRBJ2-2 TRBV9 - TGTGCCAGCAGCGCCGGCGGGCATAACACCGGGGAGCTGTTTTTT CASSAGGHNTGELFF
- 15 TRBJ1-5 TRBV27 - TGTGCCAGCAGTTTATCCCCTACAGGGACGCAGCCCCAGCATTTT CASSLSPTGTQPQHF
many 17 TRBJ1-1 TRBV28 TRBD1 TGTGCCAGCAGTCCGCAGGGGGCAGGTTATGGGAACACTGAAGCTTTCTTT CASSPQGAGYGNTEAFF
- 13 TRBJ2-7 TRBV30 - TGTGCCTGGAGAGGGCCGCGGTTGGGCGAGCAGTACTTC CAWRGPRLGEQYF
- 17 TRBJ2-5 TRBV28 TRBD1 TGTGCCAGCAGCCCCTTCCGGGACAGGGTTTCACAAGAGACCCAGTACTTC CASSPFRDRVSQETQYF
once 12 TRBJ2-3 TRBV27 - TGTGCCAGCAGTGTACACCCAGATACGCAGTATTTT CASSVHPDTQYF
- 14 TRBJ2-5 TRBV4-3 - TGCGCCAGCAGCCAAGGGGTTAACCAAGAGACCCAGTACTTC CASSQGVNQETQYF
once 15 TRBJ1-6 TRBV4-1 - TGCGCCAGCAGCCAGCGACAGCACCCCGATTCACCCCTCCACTTT CASSQRQHPDSPLHF
once 14 TRBJ2-3 TRBV2 - TGTGCCAGCAGTGGGGGACTCCGCACAGATACGCAGTATTTT CASSGGLRTDTQYF
- 11 TRBJ2-7 TRBV3-1/TRBV3-2 - TGTGCCAGCAGCCAAGGTTACGAGCAGTACTTC CASSQGYEQYF
- 15 TRBJ2-7 TRBV4-3 - TGCGCCAGCAGCCAAGAAATAATCTCTTCCTACGAGCAGTACTTC CASSQEIISSYEQYF
once 15 TRBJ2-1 TRBV6-6 TRBD2 TGTGCCAGCACGGGGGGATGGGGCTCCTACAATGAGCAGTTCTTC CASTGGWGSYNEQFF
- 11 TRBJ2-3 TRBV19 - TGTGCCAGTAGCGAGGGTAGAACGCAGTATTTT CASSEGRTQYF
once 15 TRBJ2-7 TRBV9 - TGTGCCAGCAGTCCAGTGCGGGCAGCGACCTACGAGCAGTACTTC CASSPVRAATYEQYF
- 15 TRBJ1-1 TRBV7-6 TRBD1 TGTGCCAGCAGCTGGGGCGGTATCGGACAGGGGGGAGCTTTCTTT CASSWGGIGQGGAFF
- 17 TRBJ1-4 TRBV5-6 - TGTGCCAGCACCTTAGGGACCCTCCAGGGAACTAATGAAAAACTGTTTTTT CASTLGTLQGTNEKLFF
- 14 TRBJ2-7 TRBV18 - TGTGCCAGCTCACCGATGGGGCCATACGGCGAGCAGTACTTC CASSPMGPYGEQYF
- 15 TRBJ2-5 TRBV7-2 TRBD2 TGTGCCAGCAGCTTATGGGAGGGCCCGGGGGAGACCCAGTACTTC CASSLWEGPGETQYF
- 13 TRBJ1-2 TRBV28 - TGTGCCAGCAGTCCCTCAAGTAGTTATGGCTACACCTTC CASSPSSSYGYTF
- 13 TRBJ2-7 TRBV7-7 TRBD2 TGTGCTAGCAGCTTACAGACTAGCGACGAGCAGTACTTC CASSLQTSDEQYF
once 15 TRBJ2-7 TRBV7-2 TRBD2 TGTGCCAGCAGCTTAGAAGCGGGGGGGCCCAACGAGCAGTACTTC CASSLEAGGPNEQYF
- 16 TRBJ1-5 TRBV2 - TGTGCCAGCAGTGATAGGGGTCAGGGGAGCAATCAGCCCCAGCATTTT CASSDRGQGSNQPQHF
- 15 TRBJ2-7 TRBV19 - TGTGCCAGTAGTATCGGCGGGACAGCGGACTACGAGCAGTACTTC CASSIGGTADYEQYF
- 17 TRBJ2-3 TRBV7-2 TRBD2 TGTGCCAGCAGCCGGCGGCGGGTTAGCGGGGGCACAGATACGCAGTATTTT CASSRRRVSGGTDTQYF
- 16 TRBJ1-3 TRBV18 - TGTGCCAGCTCACCGGCTGGGAAGCGCTCTGGAAACACCATATATTTT CASSPAGKRSGNTIYF
- 12 TRBJ2-2 TRBV19 - TGTGCCAGTAGTATAGATGGCGGGGAGCTGTTTTTT CASSIDGGELFF
few 15 TRBJ1-3 TRBV12-5 TRBD1 TGTGCTAGTGGGGTGACAGGGGGCTCTGGAAACACCATATATTTT CASGVTGGSGNTIYF
- 13 TRBJ1-1 TRBV7-2 - TGTGCCAGCAGCTTAGCTATGGTACCTGAAGCTTTCTTT CASSLAMVPEAFF